The present TCR beta chain was sequenced within a study of neurological immune-mediated disorders. Study-level points and caveats: TCR clonal expansion peaked in HTLV-1-associated myelopathy patients and was lowest in multiple sclerosis patients.

The CDR3 extends over 14 amino acids. Trimming left V 0 bases short and J 3 bases short, with 9 bases between. Germline V gives CDR1 SGHRS, CDR2 YFSETQ. The sample holds many counts of this clonotype. The antigen remains undetermined. With 10-nucleotide random UMIs included, cDNA was synthesized by 5'RACE. Via MiXCR, TCRdb re-called the 5' RACE reads, giving one row per CDR3 protein. The data contain more than 25,000 distinct CDR3 sequences, under 5% of them seen just once; the ten biggest clones take up around a quarter. For the sorted libraries, about a million CD4+ or CD8+ T cells were used. The source material was CD4+ T cells from blood. V gene TRBV5-1 combines with J gene TRBJ1-1, with no clear D. This receptor was taken from a middle-aged woman in good health. CDR3 sequence reads: CASSLANGHTEAFF. For the CDR3, the DNA is TGCGCCAGCAGCTTGGCCAACGGGCACACTGAAGCTTTCTTT.